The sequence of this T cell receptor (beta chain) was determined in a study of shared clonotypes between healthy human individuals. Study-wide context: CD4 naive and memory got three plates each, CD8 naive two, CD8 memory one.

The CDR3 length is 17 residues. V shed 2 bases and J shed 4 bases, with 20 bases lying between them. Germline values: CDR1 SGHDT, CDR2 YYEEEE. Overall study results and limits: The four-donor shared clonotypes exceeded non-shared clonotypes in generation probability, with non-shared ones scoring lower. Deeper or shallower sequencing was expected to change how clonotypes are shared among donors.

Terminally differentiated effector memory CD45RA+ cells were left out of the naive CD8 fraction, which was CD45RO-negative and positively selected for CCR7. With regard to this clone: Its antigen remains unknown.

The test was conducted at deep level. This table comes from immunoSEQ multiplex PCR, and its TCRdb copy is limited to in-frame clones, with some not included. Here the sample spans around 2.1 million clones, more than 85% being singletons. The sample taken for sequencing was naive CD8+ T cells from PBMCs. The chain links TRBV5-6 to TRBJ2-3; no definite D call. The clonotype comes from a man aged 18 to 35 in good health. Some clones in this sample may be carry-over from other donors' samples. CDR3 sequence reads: CASSLATGPSGPDTQYF. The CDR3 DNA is TGTGCCAGCAGCTTAGCGACCGGGCCCTCAGGCCCAGATACGCAGTATTTT.